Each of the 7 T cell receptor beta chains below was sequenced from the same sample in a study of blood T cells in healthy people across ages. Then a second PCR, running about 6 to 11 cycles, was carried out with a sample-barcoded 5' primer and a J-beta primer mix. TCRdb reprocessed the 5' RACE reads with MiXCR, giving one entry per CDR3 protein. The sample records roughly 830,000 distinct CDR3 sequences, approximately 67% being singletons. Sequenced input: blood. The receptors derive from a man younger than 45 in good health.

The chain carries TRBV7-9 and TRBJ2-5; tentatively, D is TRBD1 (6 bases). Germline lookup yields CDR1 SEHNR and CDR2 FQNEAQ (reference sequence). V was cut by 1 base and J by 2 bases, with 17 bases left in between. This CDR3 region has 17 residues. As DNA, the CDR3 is TGTGCCAGCAGCTTAGGTCAGGGGCTCCCAGGACAAGAGACCCAGTACTTC. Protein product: CASSLGQGLPGQETQYF.

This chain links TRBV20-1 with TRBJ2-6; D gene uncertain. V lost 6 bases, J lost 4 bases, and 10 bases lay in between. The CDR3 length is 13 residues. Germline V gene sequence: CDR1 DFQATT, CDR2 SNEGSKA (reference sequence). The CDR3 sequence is CSARTGGANVLTF. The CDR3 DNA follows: TGCAGTGCGCGAACTGGGGGGGCCAACGTCCTGACTTTC.

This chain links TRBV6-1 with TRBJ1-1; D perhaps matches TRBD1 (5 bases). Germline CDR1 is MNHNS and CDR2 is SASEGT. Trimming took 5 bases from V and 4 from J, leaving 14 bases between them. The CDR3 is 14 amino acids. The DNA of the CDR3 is TGTGCCAGCAGTCCACGCGCTGACAGCACTGAAGCTTTCTTT. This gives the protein CASSPRADSTEAFF.

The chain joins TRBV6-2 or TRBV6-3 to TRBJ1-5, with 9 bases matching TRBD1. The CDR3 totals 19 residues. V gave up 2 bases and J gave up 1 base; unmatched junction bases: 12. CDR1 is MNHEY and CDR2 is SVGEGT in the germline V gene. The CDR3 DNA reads TGTGCCAGCAGTTACCCCGAACGGGACAGGGACGGGAGCAATCAGCCCCAGCATTTT. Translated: CASSYPERDRDGSNQPQHF.

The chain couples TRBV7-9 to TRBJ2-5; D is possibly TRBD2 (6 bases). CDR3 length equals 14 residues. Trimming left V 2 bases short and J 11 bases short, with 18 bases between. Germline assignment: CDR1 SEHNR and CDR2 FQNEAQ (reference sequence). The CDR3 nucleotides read TGTGCCAGCAGCTTAAGTGTCACTACGGGGGAGCAGTACTTC. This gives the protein CASSLSVTTGEQYF.

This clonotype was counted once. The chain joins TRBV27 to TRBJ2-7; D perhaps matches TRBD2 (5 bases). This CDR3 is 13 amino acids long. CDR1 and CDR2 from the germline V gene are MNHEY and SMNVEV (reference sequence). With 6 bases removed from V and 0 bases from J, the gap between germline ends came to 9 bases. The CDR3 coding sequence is TGTGCCAGCAGAGGAGGCACCTCCTACGAGCAGTACTTC. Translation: CASRGGTSYEQYF.

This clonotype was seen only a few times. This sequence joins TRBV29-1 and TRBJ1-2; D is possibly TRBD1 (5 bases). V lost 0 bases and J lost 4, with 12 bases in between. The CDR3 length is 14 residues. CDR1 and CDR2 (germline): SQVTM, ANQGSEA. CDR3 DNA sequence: TGCAGCGTTGAAGATGGGCAGGGTCTCTATGGCTACACCTTC. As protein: CSVEDGQGLYGYTF.